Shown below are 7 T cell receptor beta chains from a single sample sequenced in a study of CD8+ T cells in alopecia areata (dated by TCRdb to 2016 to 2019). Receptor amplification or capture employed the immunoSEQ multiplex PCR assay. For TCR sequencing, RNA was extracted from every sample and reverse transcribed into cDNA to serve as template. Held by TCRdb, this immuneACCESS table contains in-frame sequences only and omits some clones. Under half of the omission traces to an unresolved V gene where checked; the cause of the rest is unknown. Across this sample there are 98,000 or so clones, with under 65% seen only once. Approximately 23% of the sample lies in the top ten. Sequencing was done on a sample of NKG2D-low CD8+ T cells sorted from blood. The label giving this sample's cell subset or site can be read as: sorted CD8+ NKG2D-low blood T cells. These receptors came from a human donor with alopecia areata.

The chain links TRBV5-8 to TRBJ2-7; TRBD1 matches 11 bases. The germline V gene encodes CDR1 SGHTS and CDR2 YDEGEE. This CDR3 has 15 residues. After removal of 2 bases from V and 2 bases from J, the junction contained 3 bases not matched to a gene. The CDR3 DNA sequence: TGTGCCAGCAGCTTTCCGGGACAGGGGGCCTACGAGCAGTACTTC. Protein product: CASSFPGQGAYEQYF.

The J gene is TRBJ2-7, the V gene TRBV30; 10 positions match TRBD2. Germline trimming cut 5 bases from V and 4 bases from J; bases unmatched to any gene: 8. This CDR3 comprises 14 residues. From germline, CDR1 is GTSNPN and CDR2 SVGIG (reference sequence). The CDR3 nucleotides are TGTGCCTGGGTGGGGCTAGCGGGAGATTACGAGCAGTACTTC. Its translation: CAWVGLAGDYEQYF.

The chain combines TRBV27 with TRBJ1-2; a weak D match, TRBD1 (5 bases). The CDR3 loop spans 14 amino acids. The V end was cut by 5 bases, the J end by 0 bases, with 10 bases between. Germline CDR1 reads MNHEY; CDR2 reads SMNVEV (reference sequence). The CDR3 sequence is CASSTAGANYGYTF. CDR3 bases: TGTGCCAGCAGTACGGCGGGGGCTAACTATGGCTACACCTTC.

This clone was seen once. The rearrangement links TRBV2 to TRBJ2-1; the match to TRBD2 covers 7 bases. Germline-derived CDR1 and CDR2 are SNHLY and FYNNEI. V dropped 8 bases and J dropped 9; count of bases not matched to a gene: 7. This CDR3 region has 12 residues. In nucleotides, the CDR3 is TGTGCCAGCGAGACGGCGGGAGCTGAGCAGTTCTTC. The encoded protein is CASETAGAEQFF.

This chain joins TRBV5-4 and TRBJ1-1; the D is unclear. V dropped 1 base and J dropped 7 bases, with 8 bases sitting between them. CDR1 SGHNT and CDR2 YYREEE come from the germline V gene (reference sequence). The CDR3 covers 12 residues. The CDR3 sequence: CASSLWSYEAFF. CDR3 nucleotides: TGTGCCAGCAGCTTGTGGTCCTATGAAGCTTTCTTT.

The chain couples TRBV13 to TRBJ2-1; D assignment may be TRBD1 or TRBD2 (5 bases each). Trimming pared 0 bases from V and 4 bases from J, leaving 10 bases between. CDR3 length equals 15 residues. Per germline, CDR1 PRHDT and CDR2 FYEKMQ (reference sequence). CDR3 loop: CASSLGPRGYNEQFF. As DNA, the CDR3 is TGTGCCAGCAGCTTAGGTCCGAGGGGTTACAATGAGCAGTTCTTC.

CDR3 in amino acids: CASSMVAGDDIQYF. CDR3 nucleotide sequence: TGCGCCAGCAGCATGGTCGCCGGGGACGACATTCAGTACTTC. The chain joins TRBV5-1 to TRBJ2-4, with D perhaps matching TRBD1 or TRBD2 (5 bases each). From germline, CDR1 is SGHRS and CDR2 YFSETQ. The CDR3 loop spans 14 amino acids. The V and J ends lost 4 bases and 8 bases respectively, with 16 bases between them.